This TCR beta chain emerged from a study of human T cells and chemical hapten exposure. Study as a whole: Patch tests delivered 0.01% DPC to the upper back and were evaluated at 6 days.

Described time point: patch test 1, 2 weeks after DPC sensitization. Treatment of the sample: therapeutic diphenylcyclopropenone sensitization with weekly scalp DPC. V shed 5 bases and J shed 6 bases, with 14 bases lying between them. There are 14 residues in the CDR3. TCRdb re-derived calls from the RACE reads in MiXCR, one entry per CDR3 protein. The sample carries tens of thousands of distinct CDR3 sequences, about an eighth recorded once. The genes are TRBV12-3 or TRBV12-4 and TRBJ2-1; D is undetermined. The TCR originated in an older woman with alopecia areata. Some clones in this sample may be carry-over from other donors' samples. The specimen comprised whole blood, sampled in connection with sensitization to the hapten diphenylcyclopropenone (DPC). The CDR3 spells CASSTSVGVNEQFF. The CDR3 DNA reads TGTGCCAGCAGTACCTCCGTTGGGGTCAATGAGCAGTTCTTC.